Listed here is a single T cell receptor (beta chain). Antigen specificity is unknown. Trimming shortened V by 2 bases and J by 1 base, and 12 bases separated the two germline ends. This CDR3 has 15 amino acids. The germline CDR1 and CDR2 sequences are SGHAT and FQNNGV. This entry belongs to a study of OX40 agonist ivuxolimab in advanced cancers. About the study: The study enrolled dose-escalation patients with hepatocellular carcinoma, melanoma, renal cell or head and neck cancer. Antecedent anti-PD-1, anti-PD-L1 or anti-CTLA-4 therapy was permissible, with under 50% having received some.

Study results and caveats: Nonresponders, in some cases, also had low normalized T-cell clonal expansion. Relative to CD4+ cells, CD8+ T cells on average had more expanded clones.

Sequencing was performed with immunoSEQ multiplex PCR; in TCRdb, only in-frame clones are kept and a portion is missing. The data show 60,000 to 90,000 clones, with more than 80% seen just once and around 0.44% held by the top ten. Sequences were derived from CD4+ or CD8+ T cells sorted from blood, sampled in a trial of the OX40 agonist ivuxolimab. V gene TRBV11-2 combines with J gene TRBJ2-7, with a possible D match to TRBD2 (5 bases). This clonotype originated in an adult with an advanced solid tumor such as melanoma, head and neck, liver or kidney cancer. The CDR3 nucleotides read TGTGCCAGCAGCTTAAGTCCTAGCCCGTCCTACGAGCAGTACTTC. Encoded protein: CASSLSPSPSYEQYF.